This entry lists 6 T cell receptor beta chains sequenced from one sample in a study of circulating and synovial CD4+ cells in juvenile arthritis. The table came from immunoSEQ multiplex PCR; TCRdb's copy has only in-frame clones and leaves some out. This table holds about 34,000 clones, roughly 96% found once. The sequencing sample was made of CD4+ T cells from blood. The receptors shown here come from a human donor with juvenile idiopathic arthritis.

The chain combines TRBV30 with TRBJ2-5, with 14 bases fitting TRBD2. Germline V gene data show CDR1 as GTSNPN and CDR2 as SVGIG (reference sequence). The CDR3 contains 19 residues. The junction had 16 bases not matched to a gene; V was cut back by 2 bases and J by 5 bases. The CDR3 DNA follows: TGTGCCTGGAGTCCCCCAGGGACTAGCGGGAGTTCCGCTCGGGAGACCCAGTACTTC. It specifies CAWSPPGTSGSSARETQYF. The full variable domain, with the rest looked up from reference TRBV30 and TRBJ2-5, is SQTIHQWPATLVQPVGSPLSLECTVEGTSNPNLYWYRQAAGRGLQLLFYSVGIGQISSEVPQNLSASRPQDRQFILSSKKLLLSDSGFYLCAWSPPGTSGSSARETQYFGPGTRLLVL.

In nucleotides, the CDR3 is TGTGCCAGTAGTATCGAGGGGGCCGCTAACTATGGCTACACCTTC. Translated: CASSIEGAANYGYTF. This rearrangement joins TRBV19 to TRBJ1-2, with 7 bases aligning to TRBD1. The germline CDR1 and CDR2 sequences are LNHDA and SQIVND (reference sequence). The CDR3 spans 15 residues. The trim removed 3 bases at V and 0 bases at J, leaving 4 bases unmatched.

The chain combines TRBV5-1 with TRBJ2-5; no clear D. Germline CDR1 and CDR2: SGHRS and YFSETQ. The CDR3 is made up of 16 amino acids. Trimming cost V 1 base and J 5 bases, with 18 bases left between them. The CDR3, as DNA: TGCGCCAGCAGCTTGTCTGCTTGGGCGCAGGCGGAGACCCAGTACTTC. Protein: CASSLSAWAQAETQYF. Full variable domain (rest looked up from reference TRBV5-1 and TRBJ2-5): KAGVTQTPRYLIKTRGQQVTLSCSPISGHRSVSWYQQTPGQGLQFLFEYFSETQRNKGNFPGRFSGRQFSNSRSEMNVSTLELGDSALYLCASSLSAWAQAETQYFGPGTRLLVL.

V and J are TRBV2 and TRBJ1-3; tentatively, D is TRBD1 (5 bases). Per germline, CDR1 SNHLY and CDR2 FYNNEI. The CDR3 covers 15 residues. V was trimmed by 6 bases and J by 0 bases, leaving 12 bases between them. CDR3 in DNA: TGTGCCAGCAGGGGTGAACAGGCCTCTGGAAACACCATATATTTT. Its translation is CASRGEQASGNTIYF.

The chain couples TRBV30 to TRBJ2-2; 8 bases are shared with TRBD2. Losses at the gene ends were 2 bases for V and 2 bases for J; bases not matched to a gene: 4. The CDR3 totals 15 residues. Germline CDR1 reads GTSNPN; CDR2 reads SVGIG (reference sequence). Here the CDR3 reads CAWSLGLANTGELFF. The CDR3 coding sequence is TGTGCCTGGAGTCTCGGACTAGCAAACACCGGGGAGCTGTTTTTT.

This chain links TRBV9 with TRBJ2-3; the match to TRBD2 covers 10 bases. This CDR3 is built from 15 residues. The germline CDR1 and CDR2 sequences are SGDLS and YYNGEE. The trim removed 4 bases at V and 3 bases at J, leaving 5 bases unmatched. The CDR3: CASSNGLAATDTQYF. CDR3 nucleotide sequence: TGTGCCAGCAGCAATGGACTAGCGGCGACAGATACGCAGTATTTT.